These T cell receptor beta chains were read from a single sample in a study of cytomegalovirus exposure and HLA in healthy donors. Profiled with immunoSEQ multiplex PCR; TCRdb holds only in-frame clones, not every one. Here the sample spans about 270,000 clones, just over 85% being singletons. Sequenced: PBMCs. The source is a man aged 35 to 55 in good health and CMV-seropositive. Both conserved end residues are part of each CDR3. Fields, in order: CDR3 protein, CDR3 DNA, D gene, V gene, J gene, CDR3 length, clone size. D genes are given only for firm matches. Size tells how often a clone was seen (once, few, many) or the class of an expanded clone, and some rows leave it out.

CASSQQRDYGYTF	TGTGCCAGCAGCCAACAGCGGGACTATGGCTACACCTTC	.	TRBV2	TRBJ1-2	13	.
CASRGGYETQYF	TGCGCCAGCAGGGGGGGTTACGAGACCCAGTACTTC	.	TRBV5-1	TRBJ2-5	12	.
CASNAPGGTEAFF	TGTGCCAGTAATGCTCCGGGGGGCACTGAAGCTTTCTTT	.	TRBV19	TRBJ1-1	13	few
CASSPLGDRNNYGYTF	TGTGCCAGCAGCCCCTTGGGGGACAGGAATAACTATGGCTACACCTTC	TRBD1	TRBV27	TRBJ1-2	16	.
CSATSHEQYF	TGCAGTGCTACGTCCCACGAGCAGTACTTC	.	TRBV20-1	TRBJ2-7	10	.
CASSRLAGGPGEQFF	TGTGCCAGCAGCCGACTAGCGGGAGGGCCAGGGGAGCAGTTCTTC	TRBD2	TRBV6-5	TRBJ2-1	15	.
CASSIGQGAKETQYF	TGTGCCAGTAGTATAGGACAGGGGGCGAAGGAGACCCAGTACTTC	TRBD1	TRBV19	TRBJ2-5	15	.
CASTRQGYTEAFF	TGTGCCAGCACGAGACAGGGATACACTGAAGCTTTCTTT	TRBD1	TRBV28	TRBJ1-1	13	.
CASRGGLAGAGYEQYF	TGTGCCAGCAGGGGGGGGCTAGCGGGAGCCGGGTACGAGCAGTACTTC	TRBD2	TRBV7-9	TRBJ2-7	16	once
CASSETGTGELFF	TGTGCCAGCAGCGAAACAGGAACCGGGGAGCTGTTTTTT	.	TRBV11-3	TRBJ2-2	13	.
CSAKTSGSNYEQYF	TGCAGCGCCAAGACTAGCGGGAGCAACTACGAGCAGTACTTC	TRBD2	TRBV29-1	TRBJ2-7	14	.
CASSPIKLGRGLIDEQFF	TGTGCCAGCAGCCCTATAAAGTTGGGGCGGGGTCTTATAGATGAGCAGTTCTTC	.	TRBV7-2	TRBJ2-1	18	.
CASSLDYGNYNEQFF	TGTGCCAGCAGCCTGGATTACGGGAACTACAATGAGCAGTTCTTC	.	TRBV27	TRBJ2-1	15	.
CASSTPGQGFARDYNEQFF	TGTGCCAGCAGTACTCCGGGACAGGGTTTCGCCCGGGACTACAATGAGCAGTTCTTC	TRBD1	TRBV2	TRBJ2-1	19	.
CASSKPAGVNQPQHF	TGTGCCAGCAGCAAACCGGCAGGGGTAAACCAGCCCCAGCATTTT	.	TRBV5-8	TRBJ1-5	15	.
CASRPQDEAFF	TGTGCCAGCAGACCACAAGATGAAGCTTTCTTT	.	TRBV11-2	TRBJ1-1	11	.
CASSLDADREQYF	TGTGCCAGCAGCTTAGATGCGGACAGGGAGCAGTACTTC	TRBD1	TRBV11-2	TRBJ2-7	13	once
CASSQDGQSSYNEQFF	TGCGCCAGCAGCCAAGATGGACAGAGCTCCTACAATGAGCAGTTCTTC	.	TRBV4-3	TRBJ2-1	16	.
CASSRLAAPGTGELFF	TGTGCCAGCAGCAGGCTAGCGGCCCCGGGCACCGGGGAGCTGTTTTTT	TRBD2	TRBV5-6	TRBJ2-2	16	.
CASSETPRQPYNEQFF	TGTGCCAGTAGCGAAACCCCCAGACAGCCTTACAATGAGCAGTTCTTC	.	TRBV19	TRBJ2-1	16	.
CASSLVAGEVYNEQFF	TGTGCCAGCAGCTTAGTAGCGGGAGAGGTCTACAATGAGCAGTTCTTC	TRBD2	TRBV7-9	TRBJ2-1	16	.
CASWDRGRMDTEQYF	TGTGCCAGCTGGGACAGGGGGAGAATGGATACTGAGCAGTACTTC	TRBD1	TRBV2	TRBJ2-7	15	.
CASSPGTGLHEQYF	TGTGCCAGCAGCCCCGGGACAGGGTTACACGAGCAGTACTTC	TRBD1	TRBV6-5	TRBJ2-7	14	.
CASSMGSLADTGELFF	TGTGCCAGCAGCATGGGGTCACTAGCGGACACCGGGGAGCTGTTTTTT	TRBD2	TRBV11-3	TRBJ2-2	16	.
CASSGYPGQGAYGYTF	TGTGCCAGTAGCGGATACCCGGGGCAGGGGGCCTATGGCTACACCTTC	TRBD1	TRBV19	TRBJ1-2	16	.
CASRGQGVTDTQYF	TGCGCCAGCAGGGGACAGGGGGTCACAGATACGCAGTATTTT	TRBD1	TRBV10-2	TRBJ2-3	14	.
CASSQDRASGTYNEQFF	TGCGCCAGCAGCCAAGATCGAGCCAGCGGGACCTACAATGAGCAGTTCTTC	TRBD2	TRBV4-1	TRBJ2-1	17	.
CASSLAVAGGPTDTQYF	TGCGCCAGCAGCTTGGCCGTCGCGGGAGGGCCCACAGATACGCAGTATTTT	TRBD2	TRBV5-1	TRBJ2-3	17	.
CASSSRLGSSYEQYF	TGTGCCAGCAGCTCCCGGCTGGGGAGCTCCTACGAGCAGTACTTC	.	TRBV7-9	TRBJ2-7	15	.
CASSPGGLGAGSTDTQYF	TGCGCCAGCAGCCCGGGAGGGTTGGGAGCGGGATCCACAGATACGCAGTATTTT	TRBD2	TRBV5-1	TRBJ2-3	18	.
CASSTQTGATEAFF	TGTGCCAGCAGTACACAAACAGGGGCCACTGAAGCTTTCTTT	TRBD1	TRBV27	TRBJ1-1	14	.
CASSLGTTGGEDTQYF	TGCGCCAGCAGCTTGGGGACCACAGGGGGCGAGGATACGCAGTATTTT	TRBD1	TRBV5-1	TRBJ2-3	16	.
CASSEGTGDTEAFF	TGTGCCAGCAGCGAAGGGACAGGGGACACTGAAGCTTTCTTT	TRBD1	TRBV9	TRBJ1-1	14	.
CSVSEDFPYEQYF	TGCAGCGTTAGTGAGGACTTTCCCTACGAGCAGTACTTC	.	TRBV29-1	TRBJ2-7	13	.
CASSPGTSGNTIYF	TGTGCCAGCTCACCAGGGACATCTGGAAACACCATATATTTT	.	TRBV18	TRBJ1-3	14	.
CASRRDRGGTEAFF	TGTGCCAGCAGACGAGACAGGGGGGGCACTGAAGCTTTCTTT	TRBD1	TRBV28	TRBJ1-1	14	once
CASSQPGLADNEQFF	TGTGCCAGCAGCCAACCGGGACTAGCGGACAATGAGCAGTTCTTC	TRBD2	TRBV4-2	TRBJ2-1	15	.
CSVGADTYEQYF	TGCAGCGTTGGGGCTGATACCTACGAGCAGTACTTC	.	TRBV29-1	TRBJ2-7	12	.
CATSIRDWVDNEQFF	TGTGCCACCAGCATCCGGGACTGGGTGGACAATGAGCAGTTCTTC	.	TRBV15	TRBJ2-1	15	.
CATSRDYGGTTYNEQFF	TGTGCCACCAGCAGAGATTACGGGGGTACCACGTACAATGAGCAGTTCTTC	.	TRBV15	TRBJ2-1	17	.
CASSGQGARDTQYF	TGTGCCAGCTCAGGCCAGGGGGCACGAGATACGCAGTATTTT	TRBD1	TRBV18	TRBJ2-3	14	once
CASSTQQGAYEQFF	TGTGCCAGCAGCACCCAACAGGGGGCGTATGAGCAGTTCTTC	TRBD1	TRBV7-6	TRBJ2-1	14	.
CASSLETGTGYAGELFF	TGTGCCAGCAGTTTAGAAACCGGGACAGGGTACGCCGGGGAGCTGTTTTTT	TRBD1	TRBV27	TRBJ2-2	17	.
CASSYSWGRMNTEAFF	TGTGCCAGCAGTTACTCGTGGGGGCGCATGAACACTGAAGCTTTCTTT	.	TRBV6-5	TRBJ1-1	16	once
CASSFERGNTIYF	TGTGCCAGCAGCTTCGAACGGGGAAACACCATATATTTT	.	TRBV13	TRBJ1-3	13	.
CASSPSFGTDTQYF	TGTGCCAGCAGCCCTTCCTTCGGCACAGATACGCAGTATTTT	.	TRBV5-4	TRBJ2-3	14	.
CASFDPGASNYGYTF	TGTGCCAGCTTTGATCCGGGAGCCTCTAACTATGGCTACACCTTC	.	TRBV25-1	TRBJ1-2	15	.
CSSSTTGEQYF	TGTTCCAGCAGCACGACAGGGGAACAGTACTTC	TRBD1	TRBV7-9	TRBJ2-7	11	.
CASSQDLQGAIGYTF	TGTGCCAGCAGCCAAGATCTGCAGGGGGCAATAGGCTACACCTTC	TRBD1	TRBV4-2	TRBJ1-2	15	.
CASAGTMNTEAFF	TGTGCTTCAGCGGGGACCATGAACACTGAAGCTTTCTTT	.	TRBV27	TRBJ1-1	13	.
CSVRNSPTSNYEQYF	TGCAGCGTCAGAAATTCCCCGACTTCAAACTACGAGCAGTACTTC	.	TRBV29-1	TRBJ2-7	15	.
CASSQESGTSVKQETQYF	TGCGCCAGCAGCCAAGAGAGCGGGACTAGCGTGAAACAAGAGACCCAGTACTTC	TRBD2	TRBV4-1	TRBJ2-5	18	once
CASKKGSYNEQFF	TGTGCCAGTAAAAAGGGGTCCTACAATGAGCAGTTCTTC	.	TRBV19	TRBJ2-1	13	.